Listed here are 17 T cell receptor beta chains from one sample, sequenced in a study of a mutant IDH1 vaccine in newly diagnosed glioma. Their antigens remain unidentified. TCRdb's copy holds only in-frame clones and misses some; the assay was immunoSEQ multiplex PCR. The table lists tens of thousands of clones, 65% to 90% of them singletons. Stated time point: week 5, during vaccination. Doses consisted of 300 ug of mutant IDH1 20-mer peptide each, paired with topical imiquimod. The sample was PBMCs, taken from a glioma patient whose treatment included an IDH1 peptide vaccine. These receptors came from a woman aged 18-30 years with glioma. Some clones in this sample may be carry-over from other donors' samples.

This chain joins TRBV9 and TRBJ2-2; the match to TRBD1 covers 12 bases. The CDR3 covers 15 residues. Germline V CDR1 and CDR2: SGDLS, YYNGEE. J lost 8 bases, V lost 4 bases, and 6 bases had no gene match. The CDR3 protein is CASSLRDRGLGELFF. The CDR3 DNA sequence: TGTGCCAGCAGCCTACGGGACAGGGGGCTTGGGGAGCTGTTTTTT.

The chain links TRBV2 to TRBJ1-1; D is perhaps TRBD1 (5 bases). V lost 4 bases and J 4 bases, leaving 13 bases between the germline ends. The length of the CDR3 is 14 residues. Germline CDR1 reads SNHLY; CDR2 reads FYNNEI. DNA for the CDR3: TGTGCCAGCAGTGTGGGGGGGTTTAGCACTGAAGCTTTCTTT. Its translation is CASSVGGFSTEAFF.

This rearrangement joins TRBV13 to TRBJ2-6, with D hard to call. V was clipped by 3 bases and J by 1 base, with 16 bases between them. The CDR3 spans 18 residues. Germline CDR1 and CDR2: PRHDT and FYEKMQ (reference sequence). This CDR3 reads CASSFMGRSKSGANVLTF. The CDR3 coding sequence is TGTGCCAGCAGCTTTATGGGCCGCTCGAAGTCTGGGGCCAACGTCCTGACTTTC.

This sequence joins TRBV5-1 and TRBJ1-3; D remains ambiguous. The CDR3 totals 13 residues. Looked up from germline, CDR1 is SGHRS and CDR2 is YFSETQ. Trimming cost V 0 bases and J 4 bases, with 5 bases left between them. The CDR3 reads CASSLDRGNTIYF. The DNA of the CDR3 is TGCGCCAGCAGCTTGGATCGGGGAAACACCATATATTTT.

This clone was seen a single time. This chain connects TRBV6-5 to TRBJ2-7, with D perhaps TRBD2 (5 bases). Germline V gene data show CDR1 as MNHEY and CDR2 as SVGAGI. The V end was cut by 0 bases, the J end by 6 bases, with 15 bases between. This CDR3 comprises 15 residues. The DNA for the CDR3 is TGTGCCAGCAGTTACTCACGGGATCCCCCTCTCGAGCAGTACTTC. Residues: CASSYSRDPPLEQYF.

V usage is TRBV6-1 and J usage is TRBJ2-6; D remains unclear. The CDR3 is made up of 15 amino acids. Trimming stripped 8 bases from V and 12 bases from J, with 23 bases between. CDR1 is MNHNS and CDR2 is SASEGT in the germline V gene. The CDR3 coding sequence is TGTGCCAGCCGCGCGGCCGGCGATCCTTTACCCGTCCTGACTTTC. The encoded protein is CASRAAGDPLPVLTF.

The chain joins TRBV5-4 to TRBJ1-1; D is possibly TRBD1 (5 bases). V lost 4 bases and J lost 6, with 13 bases in between. Germline loops: CDR1 SGHNT, CDR2 YYREEE (reference sequence). CDR3 length: 13 residues. CDR3 sequence reads: CASSLRDGAEAFF. In DNA, the CDR3 is TGTGCCAGCAGCCTCCGGGACGGAGCTGAAGCTTTCTTT.

This clone was seen a few times. V and J are TRBV5-6 and TRBJ2-3, with D tentatively TRBD2 (5 bases). V gave up 9 bases and J gave up 0 bases, with 20 bases separating them. This CDR3 has 16 amino acids. Germline V lookup: CDR1 SGHDT, CDR2 YYEEEE. As DNA, the CDR3 is TGTGCCACCTCCCTGGGGAGCACACCTAGCACAGATACGCAGTATTTT. It codes for CATSLGSTPSTDTQYF.

This chain uses TRBV6-5 with TRBJ2-3, with 9 bases identical to TRBD2. The CDR3 sequence is 13 residues long. V lost 10 bases, J lost 5 bases, and 7 bases stayed unmatched. The V gene's germline CDR1 is MNHEY and CDR2 SVGAGI. The CDR3 reads CATGLAGLDTQYF. In DNA, the CDR3 is TGTGCCACCGGGCTAGCGGGGTTAGATACGCAGTATTTT.

The CDR3 bases are TGTGCCTGGAGGCACCAGGGGGGGACTGAAGCTTTCTTT. Its translation is CAWRHQGGTEAFF. J is TRBJ1-1 and V is TRBV30; TRBD1 agrees at 7 bases. Germline V gene lookup returns CDR1 GTSNPN and CDR2 SVGIG (reference sequence). CDR3 length: 13 amino acids. With 3 bases clipped from V and 5 bases from J, the junction kept 6 bases outside the gene matches.

This chain connects TRBV9 to TRBJ1-2; 8 positions match TRBD1. This CDR3 region has 15 residues. Germline V gives CDR1 SGDLS, CDR2 YYNGEE. V dropped 7 bases and J dropped 2; count of bases not matched to a gene: 10. Here the CDR3 DNA reads TGTGCCAGCGGACCGGGACAGGCCCCAAACTATGGCTACACCTTC. Encoded protein: CASGPGQAPNYGYTF. Drawing the rest from reference TRBV9 and TRBJ1-2, the complete variable domain is DSGVTQTPKHLITATGQRVTLRCSPRSGDLSVYWYQQSLDQGLQFLIQYYNGEERAKGNILERFSAQQFPDLHSELNLSSLELGDSALYFCASGPGQAPNYGYTFGSGTRLTVV.

This clone appeared a single time. The chain uses TRBV4-2 and TRBJ2-1; D possibly corresponds to TRBD1 (5 bases). The CDR3 extends over 13 amino acids. Trimming removed 0 bases from V and 12 bases from J, with 12 bases in between. CDR1 is LGHNA and CDR2 is YNFKEQ in the germline V gene. The chain's CDR3 is CASSQDRAVGQFF. The DNA for the CDR3 is TGTGCCAGCAGCCAAGACAGGGCCGTAGGGCAGTTCTTC.

The chain uses TRBV27 and TRBJ2-7; TRBD1 aligns across 9 bases. There are 15 residues in the CDR3. Germline V CDR1 and CDR2: MNHEY, SMNVEV (reference sequence). V trimming: 5 bases; J trimming: 6 bases; junction bases outside the gene matches: 11. This CDR3 reads CASSITGTGNPEQYF. DNA of the CDR3: TGTGCCAGCAGTATAACCGGGACAGGGAATCCCGAGCAGTACTTC.

This clone has just one count. V is TRBV4-3 and J is TRBJ2-5; 8 bases match TRBD1. The CDR3 has 16 amino acids. CDR1 and CDR2 (germline): LGHNA, YSLEER. J gave up 4 bases and V 1 base, and 8 bases lay outside the gene matches. The DNA of the CDR3 is TGCGCCAGCAGCCAAGGGATTGGGCAGGGGGCAGAGACCCAGTACTTC. Translating it yields CASSQGIGQGAETQYF.

This clone appeared once. The chain has TRBV7-9 and TRBJ2-1; 9 bases fit TRBD1. J was trimmed by 7 bases and V by 5 bases; bases with no gene match: 6. The CDR3 is made up of 14 amino acids. Germline CDR1 and CDR2: SEHNR and FQNEAQ (reference sequence). CDR3 in DNA: TGTGCCAGCAGCGGGACAGGGCGATTAAATGAGCAGTTCTTC. The encoded protein is CASSGTGRLNEQFF.

CDR3 DNA: TGTGCCAGCAGTTCGAGCGTTACGAAGAACACTGAAGCTTTCTTT. This encodes CASSSSVTKNTEAFF. The rearrangement links TRBV6-5 to TRBJ1-1; D is uncertain. V was clipped by 4 bases and J by 1 base, with 13 bases between them. The CDR3 has 15 amino acids. CDR1 is MNHEY, CDR2 SVGAGI, per germline.

The V and J genes are TRBV10-3 and TRBJ2-1; 14 nucleotides agree with TRBD2. V gave up 6 bases and J gave up 8 bases; unmatched junction bases: 6. CDR1 is ENHRY, CDR2 SYGVKD, per germline. This CDR3 comprises 15 residues. The CDR3 sequence: CAIRGTSGSRDEQFF. DNA of the CDR3: TGTGCCATCAGGGGGACTAGCGGGAGCCGGGATGAGCAGTTCTTC.